These 21 T cell receptor beta chains share one sample of origin, sequenced in a study of control samples from healthy donors and cancer patients. Sequenced by immunoSEQ multiplex PCR; TCRdb stores in-frame clones only, minus some. The sample lists 120,000 to 150,000 clones, approximately 94% occurring once. Sequencing input: blood. The source is a man between 18 and 29 years old in good health.

This clone was seen just once. The chain recombines TRBV6-5 with TRBJ1-5, with TRBD1 as a possible D gene (5 bases). CDR3 length equals 14 residues. Trimming took off 7 bases at V and 0 bases at J, with 10 bases between the two ends. The germline V gene encodes CDR1 MNHEY and CDR2 SVGAGI. CDR3 sequence (DNA): TGTGCCAGCACCCCGACAGATAGCAATCAGCCCCAGCATTTT. It yields the protein CASTPTDSNQPQHF.

This chain joins TRBV28 and TRBJ2-7; D remains ambiguous. This CDR3 region has 12 residues. The V end lost 6 bases, the J end lost 5 bases, and 11 bases lay between the germline ends. Germline assignment: CDR1 MDHEN and CDR2 SYDVKM. The CDR3 region has the DNA TGTGCCAGCAGCATCAGAAGGGACGAGCAGTACTTC. This translates into CASSIRRDEQYF.

The chain couples TRBV4-3 to TRBJ1-2; 7 bases are shared with TRBD1. The V gene end was trimmed by 3 bases and the J gene end by 4 bases; junction bases not matched to a gene: 8. Germline V lookup: CDR1 LGHNA, CDR2 YSLEER. The CDR3 extends over 15 amino acids. CDR3 region: CASSQDQGVGYGYTF. In nucleotides, the CDR3 is TGCGCCAGCAGCCAGGACCAGGGGGTGGGCTATGGCTACACCTTC.

This chain uses TRBV11-3 with TRBJ1-1, with D possibly TRBD1 on 6 matching bases. This CDR3 region has 14 residues. V lost 5 bases, J lost 0 bases, and 10 bases lay in between. The germline V gene has CDR1 SGHNT and CDR2 YENEEA. Here the CDR3 DNA reads TGTGCCAGCAGCCTAGGGGGGATGAACACTGAAGCTTTCTTT. Its protein product is CASSLGGMNTEAFF.

This chain connects TRBV9 to TRBJ2-1, with 7 positions matching TRBD2. V shed 0 bases, J shed 4 bases, and the junction held 7 bases outside the gene matches. Germline assignment: CDR1 SGDLS and CDR2 YYNGEE. The CDR3 runs 16 residues. CDR3 protein: CASSVAGSGAYNEQFF. The DNA for the CDR3 is TGTGCCAGCAGCGTAGCGGGGAGCGGGGCTTACAATGAGCAGTTCTTC.

V usage is TRBV7-2 and J usage is TRBJ2-5; perhaps TRBD1 as D (5 bases). Germline-derived CDR1 and CDR2 are SGHTA and FQGNSA. Trimming left V 5 bases short and J 1 base short, with 11 bases between. The CDR3 has 14 residues. DNA of the CDR3: TGTGCCAGCAGCCTCGACAGAACCCAAGAGACCCAGTACTTC. Amino acids: CASSLDRTQETQYF.

This chain links TRBV29-1 with TRBJ1-6, with TRBD1 identical over 10 bases. V was pared by 4 bases and J by 7 bases, with 1 base of the junction left unmatched. From germline, CDR1 is SQVTM and CDR2 ANQGSEA. The CDR3 contains 13 residues. CDR3 sequence: CSVGDRGNSPLHF. The CDR3, as DNA: TGCAGCGTTGGGGACAGGGGAAATTCACCCCTCCACTTT.

This rearrangement joins TRBV4-3 to TRBJ2-7; D unclear. The CDR3 consists of 15 residues. The V gene lost 0 bases and the J gene lost 2 bases, with 11 bases spanning the gap. CDR1 is LGHNA, CDR2 YSLEER, per germline. The CDR3 DNA sequence: TGCGCCAGCAGCCAAGATCGCCGCGGAGCCTACGAGCAGTACTTC. Translated: CASSQDRRGAYEQYF.

V usage is TRBV14 and J usage is TRBJ2-5, with 7 bases aligning to TRBD2. V lost 0 bases to trimming and J lost 5 bases; unmatched junction nucleotides: 9. CDR1 SGHDN and CDR2 FVKESK come from the germline V gene. This CDR3 has 16 residues. The CDR3 here is CASSQEGHRTRETQYF. The CDR3 bases are TGTGCCAGCAGCCAAGAAGGTCACCGGACTAGGGAGACCCAGTACTTC.

The rearrangement links TRBV5-1 to TRBJ2-7; D gene unclear. The CDR3 sequence is 11 residues long. Trimming cost V 2 bases and J 5 bases, with 5 bases left between them. CDR1 is SGHRS, CDR2 YFSETQ, per germline. The CDR3 nucleotides are TGCGCCAGCAGCTTAGGAAACGAGCAGTACTTC. Translating gives CASSLGNEQYF.

This clone showed up many times. The chain recombines TRBV4-2 with TRBJ2-7; D is unclear. V shed 5 bases and J shed 3 bases, with 11 bases lying between them. From germline, CDR1 is LGHNA and CDR2 YNFKEQ. CDR3 length: 13 amino acids. The CDR3 protein is CASSEYYDYEQYF. Written as DNA, the CDR3 is TGTGCCAGCAGCGAGTACTACGACTACGAGCAGTACTTC.

This clone was picked up one time. J is TRBJ2-2 and V is TRBV24-1; 8 bases align to TRBD1. CDR1 and CDR2 from the germline V gene are KGHDR and SFDVKD. This CDR3 comprises 15 residues. The trim removed 3 bases at V and 5 bases at J, leaving 4 bases unmatched. Written as DNA, the CDR3 is TGTGCCACCAGTGATCGACAGGGGAGGACCGGGGAGCTGTTTTTT. This sequence encodes CATSDRQGRTGELFF.

The V and J genes are TRBV19 and TRBJ2-7; 9 nucleotides align to TRBD1. The CDR3 spans 17 residues. Trimming took 6 bases from V and 2 from J; bases not matched to a gene: 14. CDR1 and CDR2 from the germline V gene are LNHDA and SQIVND (reference sequence). CDR3 region: CASSKGTGYILPYEQYF. In DNA form, the CDR3 reads TGTGCCAGTAGCAAGGGGACAGGGTACATCCTCCCCTACGAGCAGTACTTC.

The chain joins TRBV5-6 to TRBJ1-5; D is uncertain. Trimming took off 1 base at V and 7 bases at J, with 12 bases between the two ends. The length of the CDR3 is 14 residues. Germline CDR1 SGHDT, CDR2 YYEEEE. CDR3 protein: CASSLMEGGQPQHF. Here the CDR3 DNA reads TGTGCCAGCAGCTTGATGGAGGGAGGGCAGCCCCAGCATTTT. Combining the CDR3 with reference TRBV5-6 and TRBJ1-5 gives the whole variable domain DAGVTQSPTHLIKTRGQQVTLRCSPKSGHDTVSWYQQALGQGPQFIFQYYEEEERQRGNFPDRFSGHQFPNYSSELNVNALLLGDSALYLCASSLMEGGQPQHFGDGTRLSIL.

V is TRBV2 and J is TRBJ2-4; D is ambiguous. V dropped 4 bases and J dropped 5 bases, with 12 bases sitting between them. The CDR3 has 14 amino acids. Germline V gives CDR1 SNHLY, CDR2 FYNNEI. CDR3 nucleotide sequence: TGTGCCAGCAGTGTGAGGCACACCGAAAACATTCAGTACTTC. It yields the protein CASSVRHTENIQYF.

The chain couples TRBV27 to TRBJ1-6; no firm D call. This CDR3 has 14 amino acids. V was cut by 0 bases and J by 14 bases, with 14 bases left in between. CDR1 MNHEY and CDR2 SMNVEV come from the germline V gene (reference sequence). The CDR3 DNA reads TGTGCCAGCAGTTTATCAGTCTTGGCATCAGCCCTCCACTTT. Translation: CASSLSVLASALHF.

The gene calls are TRBV5-8 and TRBJ1-3; D is perhaps TRBD1 (6 bases). The CDR3 contains 16 residues. CDR1 is SGHTS and CDR2 is YDEGEE in the germline V gene. Deletions cut 2 bases from V and 0 bases from J, with 12 bases between. This CDR3 reads CASSLTGTFSGNTIYF. In nucleotides, the CDR3 is TGTGCCAGCAGCTTAACCGGGACATTCTCTGGAAACACCATATATTTT.

The CDR3 here is CASSYDGLAGVRTGELFF. The CDR3 DNA follows: TGTGCCAGCAGTTACGACGGACTAGCGGGAGTTCGCACCGGGGAGCTGTTTTTT. V gene TRBV28 combines with J gene TRBJ2-2; 13 positions agree with TRBD2. Trimming removed 4 bases from V and 4 bases from J; junction bases left unmatched: 9. CDR1 is MDHEN, CDR2 SYDVKM, per germline. The CDR3 runs to 18 residues.

The chain has TRBV19 and TRBJ1-6, with a tentative D call TRBD1 (6 bases). This CDR3 is built from 14 residues. The V and J ends lost 3 bases and 6 bases respectively, with 9 bases between them. Looked up from germline, CDR1 is LNHDA and CDR2 is SQIVND (reference sequence). The CDR3 nucleotides read TGTGCCAGTAGTATCTCAGGGGTTAATTCACCCCTCCACTTT. This translates into CASSISGVNSPLHF.

The chain recombines TRBV6-5 with TRBJ2-7; D gene uncertain. The CDR3 is 13 amino acids. V was shortened by 5 bases and J by 2 bases, with 10 bases between the two germline ends. CDR1 and CDR2 from the germline V gene are MNHEY and SVGAGI. The CDR3 DNA reads TGTGCCAGCAGTCTGGGCACGGCCTACGAGCAGTACTTC. This gives the protein CASSLGTAYEQYF.

This rearrangement joins TRBV3-1 (or the pseudogene TRBV3-2) to TRBJ2-7, with D possibly TRBD1 on 6 matching bases. V gave up 3 bases and J gave up 5 bases, with 14 bases separating them. From germline, CDR1 is LGHDT and CDR2 YNNKEL (reference sequence). The CDR3 runs 14 residues. Here the CDR3 reads CASSQEPQGDEQYF. The CDR3 DNA reads as TGTGCCAGCAGCCAGGAACCACAGGGAGACGAGCAGTACTTC.